This T cell receptor (beta chain) is from a study of persistence of HIV-infected CD4 T cells. The immunoSEQ assay was version 4, run in survey mode. Generated by immunoSEQ multiplex PCR, the TCRdb table keeps only in-frame clones and is missing some. The sample shows about 36,000 clones, under 90% of them seen only once. Cells were stimulated with overlapping HIV-1 Gag 15-mer peptides. CD40L-negative CD69-negative CD45RO-high memory CD4+ T cells were sorted as populations depleted of antigen-responding cells. These HIV-1-infected adults initiated suppressive ART in chronic infection. CD8+ T cells were removed from PBMCs prior to stimulation. Between the trimmed V and J ends, which lost 6 bases and 7 bases, there was a span of 13 bases. This CDR3 has 14 amino acids. Germline V gene sequence: CDR1 MNHEY, CDR2 SVGAGI. Overall study results and limits: CMV- and Gag-responding cells had lower TCRbeta richness than CD3/CD28-responding cells. Proviral oligoclonality tracked with TCR oligoclonality within the same sorted cells.

This clone was detected once. Its antigen remains unknown. Sequenced material: cultured CD4+ T cells from PBMCs, taken from a patient who received antiretroviral therapy. The chain is built from TRBV6-5 and TRBJ1-6, with D unclear. The clonotype was recovered from an adult with HIV. The donor label of this sample is uncertain. CDR3 bases: TGTGCCAGCAGGCTTACTACGCTGAATTCACCCCTCCACTTT. This encodes CASRLTTLNSPLHF.